The 25 T cell receptor beta chains in this list originate from one sample, sequenced in a study of cytomegalovirus exposure and HLA in healthy donors. Both 60 Vbeta primers and 13 Jbeta primers went into the PCR. This table comes from immunoSEQ multiplex PCR, and its TCRdb copy is limited to in-frame clones, with some not included. Found here are about 190,000 clones, almost 85% of them singletons; the top ten hold around 0.24%. The specimen was PBMCs. The receptor source for this set is a boy younger than 18 in good health and CMV-seronegative.

In regard to this clone: One end of the junction does not line up with germline, which may come from a read error. This chain connects TRBV7-7 to TRBJ2-2; D gene ambiguous. Germline V lookup: CDR1 SSHAT, CDR2 FNYEAQ (reference sequence). There are 14 residues in the CDR3. In nucleotides, the CDR3 is TGTGCTAGCAGCTTACTATCCCGCCCCGGGGAGCTGTTTTTT. As protein: CASSLLSRPGELFF.

In this sample, this clone turned up once. The genes are TRBV9 and TRBJ2-3, with 11 positions matching TRBD2. CDR1 is SGDLS, CDR2 YYNGEE, per germline. The trim removed 0 bases at V and 5 bases at J, leaving 5 bases unmatched. There are 16 residues in the CDR3. The CDR3 DNA is TGTGCCAGCAGCGTAGGGACTAGCGGGCCGGGAGATACGCAGTATTTT. Amino acid sequence: CASSVGTSGPGDTQYF.

The rearrangement uses TRBV11-3 and TRBJ2-5; 8 nucleotides match TRBD1. Trimming took 5 bases from V and 3 from J; bases not matched to a gene: 5. This CDR3 spans 14 amino acids. CDR1 is SGHNT and CDR2 is YENEEA in the germline V gene. The CDR3 is CASSVSQGEETQYF. In DNA, the CDR3 is TGTGCCAGCAGCGTTTCACAGGGGGAAGAGACCCAGTACTTC.

This clone was counted a few times. This chain links TRBV7-9 with TRBJ1-1; TRBD1 matches at 7 bases. The junction had 5 bases not matched to a gene; V was cut back by 10 bases and J by 0 bases. The V gene's germline CDR1 is SEHNR and CDR2 FQNEAQ (reference sequence). The CDR3 is made up of 13 amino acids. CDR3 protein: CATLTGMNTEAFF. The CDR3 DNA reads as TGTGCCACCCTGACAGGGATGAACACTGAAGCTTTCTTT.

This chain joins TRBV7-9 and TRBJ2-5; 7 bases fit TRBD1. The J call may be incorrect, as the DNA end agrees better with TRBJ2-7. Germline V CDR1 and CDR2: SEHNR, FQNEAQ (reference sequence). CDR3 length equals 12 residues. This CDR3 reads CASSGTAYEQYF. CDR3 bases: TGTGCCAGCAGCGGGACAGCCTACGAGCAGTACTTC.

The chain employs TRBV5-4 and TRBJ1-6, with 9 positions matching TRBD1. V was clipped by 3 bases and J by 6 bases; unmatched bases: 4. Per germline, CDR1 SGHNT and CDR2 YYREEE (reference sequence). This CDR3 comprises 15 residues. The CDR3 nucleotides are TGTGCCAGCAGCTCGAGGGACAGGGCTAATTCACCCCTCCACTTT. Translating it yields CASSSRDRANSPLHF.

V usage is TRBV7-2 and J usage is TRBJ1-4; TRBD1 might be the D (5 bases). The CDR3 contains 14 residues. V was cut by 2 bases and J by 8 bases, with 12 bases left in between. Germline V gene data show CDR1 as SGHTA and CDR2 as FQGNSA. This chain's CDR3 is CASSLSRVGEKLFF. CDR3 coding DNA: TGTGCCAGCAGCTTAAGCAGGGTGGGGGAAAAACTGTTTTTT.

The V call is TRBV27, the J call TRBJ2-1, with D possibly matching TRBD2 (5 bases). The germline V gene has CDR1 MNHEY and CDR2 SMNVEV (reference sequence). Between the trimmed V and J ends, which lost 6 bases and 7 bases, there was a span of 13 bases. This CDR3 is built from 13 residues. The CDR3 loop reads CASSPGVRNEQFF. The CDR3 DNA reads as TGTGCCAGCAGCCCCGGGGTTCGAAATGAGCAGTTCTTC.

This chain joins TRBV10-3 and TRBJ2-6, with 8 bases lining up with TRBD1. V trimming: 8 bases; J trimming: 0 bases; junction bases outside the gene matches: 3. This CDR3 is built from 15 residues. CDR1 is ENHRY and CDR2 is SYGVKD in the germline V gene. This CDR3 reads CAISGGASGANVLTF. CDR3 in DNA: TGTGCCATCTCAGGGGGCGCCTCTGGGGCCAACGTCCTGACTTTC.

This chain joins TRBV7-6 and TRBJ1-1; unclear D gene. Trimming stripped 1 base from V and 1 base from J, with 4 bases between. This CDR3 has 13 residues. Germline CDR1 SGHVS, CDR2 FNYEAQ. The DNA for the CDR3 is TGTGCCAGCAGCTTAGGAGAGAACACTGAAGCTTTCTTT. It is translated as CASSLGENTEAFF.

The CDR3 protein is CASSSGPRNRWNSNQPQHF. The CDR3 DNA is TGTGCCAGCTCAAGTGGGCCAAGGAACCGTTGGAATAGCAATCAGCCCCAGCATTTT. The chain has TRBV19 and TRBJ1-5, with unresolved D. The CDR3 consists of 19 residues. Trimming removed 9 bases from V and 0 bases from J, with 27 bases in between. Germline V gene lookup returns CDR1 LNHDA and CDR2 SQIVND (reference sequence).

This chain uses TRBV6-5 with TRBJ1-2, with a weak D call TRBD1 (6 bases). This CDR3 has 12 residues. The ends were cut back, 0 bases at V and 8 bases at J, with 7 bases in the middle. Germline assignment: CDR1 MNHEY and CDR2 SVGAGI. The CDR3 nucleotides read TGTGCCAGCAGTTACTCGACAGGCGGCTACACCTTC. Residues: CASSYSTGGYTF.

The chain joins TRBV6-5 to TRBJ2-7; a possible D gene is TRBD1 (7 bases). The CDR3 has 14 residues. The V gene lost 6 bases and the J gene lost 3 bases, with 15 bases spanning the gap. Germline-derived CDR1 and CDR2 are MNHEY and SVGAGI. This CDR3 reads CASSPLQGGYEQYF. CDR3 bases: TGTGCCAGCAGCCCTCTTCAGGGGGGCTACGAGCAGTACTTC.

This clone was detected a few times. This chain links TRBV5-6 with TRBJ1-4; D possibly corresponds to TRBD1 (6 bases). With 2 bases removed from V and 0 bases from J, the gap between germline ends came to 11 bases. The CDR3 is 16 residues long. Germline CDR1 SGHDT, CDR2 YYEEEE. The CDR3 protein is CASSFGTLATNEKLFF. CDR3 sequence (DNA): TGTGCCAGCAGCTTTGGGACACTCGCAACTAATGAAAAACTGTTTTTT. Supplemented by reference TRBV5-6 and TRBJ1-4, the full variable domain reads DAGVTQSPTHLIKTRGQQVTLRCSPKSGHDTVSWYQQALGQGPQFIFQYYEEEERQRGNFPDRFSGHQFPNYSSELNVNALLLGDSALYLCASSFGTLATNEKLFFGSGTQLSVL.

The V and J genes are TRBV7-9 and TRBJ2-5; D call uncertain. Germline CDR1 SEHNR, CDR2 FQNEAQ (reference sequence). The V end lost 0 bases, the J end lost 0 bases, and 14 bases lay between the germline ends. The CDR3 consists of 17 residues. The CDR3 loop is CASSLARRIRHQETQYF. CDR3 nucleotides: TGTGCCAGCAGCTTAGCGCGCAGGATAAGACACCAAGAGACCCAGTACTTC.

J is TRBJ2-3 and V is TRBV5-4, with a possible D match to TRBD2 (6 bases). The length of the CDR3 is 16 residues. V lost 4 bases, J lost 0 bases, and 15 bases lay in between. Germline V gene lookup returns CDR1 SGHNT and CDR2 YYREEE (reference sequence). The CDR3 DNA reads as TGTGCCAGCAGCCTGAGGACTATAGCTAGCACAGATACGCAGTATTTT. Its translation is CASSLRTIASTDTQYF.

CDR3 DNA: TGTGCCAGCAGAGAGGGCAGTTATATAAAATATGGCTACACCTTC. Protein: CASREGSYIKYGYTF. The chain uses TRBV6-5 and TRBJ1-2; D is ambiguous. CDR1 MNHEY and CDR2 SVGAGI come from the germline V gene. The CDR3 is 15 residues long. Trimming took 6 bases from V and 5 from J, leaving 19 bases between them.

This clone has only one observation. The chain joins TRBV28 to TRBJ2-2; 14 bases fit TRBD2. Germline V gene sequence: CDR1 MDHEN, CDR2 SYDVKM. The V gene end was trimmed by 5 bases and the J gene end by 5 bases; junction bases not matched to a gene: 7. This CDR3 region has 17 residues. CDR3 bases: TGTGCCAGCAGTCCCCCGGGACTAGCGGGAGCTACCGGGGAGCTGTTTTTT. Translated, it gives CASSPPGLAGATGELFF.

The rearrangement joins TRBV9 to TRBJ2-5; 7 bases are shared with TRBD2. The CDR3 runs to 15 residues. The V gene end was trimmed by 0 bases and the J gene end by 5 bases; junction bases not matched to a gene: 7. CDR1 and CDR2 (germline): SGDLS, YYNGEE. The CDR3 DNA sequence: TGTGCCAGCAGCGTAGACGCGGGAGCTCTCGAGACCCAGTACTTC. Its protein is CASSVDAGALETQYF.

The chain couples TRBV21-1 to TRBJ1-2; the table's D call of TRBD1 was not tested on the DNA. TRBV21-1 is listed as a pseudogene. This CDR3 has 14 amino acids. The CDR3 is CASSRTDRVFGYTF. CDR3 coding DNA: TGTGCCAGCAGCAGGACGGACAGGGTGTTCGGCTACACCTTC.

As DNA, the CDR3 is TGTGCCAGCAGCAAAGTCGGAGGGGCTGATACTGAAGCTTTCTTT. It is translated as CASSKVGGADTEAFF. The genes are TRBV21-1 and TRBJ1-1. TRBV21-1 is tagged as a pseudogene. The CDR3 covers 15 residues.

J is TRBJ2-1 and V is TRBV30; 8 nucleotides agree with TRBD2. With 2 bases clipped from V and 3 bases from J, the junction kept 6 bases outside the gene matches. The germline CDR1 and CDR2 sequences are GTSNPN and SVGIG (reference sequence). CDR3 length: 15 amino acids. This CDR3 is CAWSRLAGIYNEQFF. The CDR3 DNA sequence: TGTGCCTGGAGTAGGTTAGCGGGGATCTACAATGAGCAGTTCTTC.

This clone was picked up one time. V usage is TRBV6-5 and J usage is TRBJ2-2, with D unresolved. From germline, CDR1 is MNHEY and CDR2 SVGAGI. The CDR3 extends over 13 amino acids. Deletions cut 0 bases from V and 7 bases from J, with 6 bases between. CDR3 sequence (DNA): TGTGCCAGCAGTTACTCGACAAACGGGGAGCTGTTTTTT. Translating it yields CASSYSTNGELFF.

This chain uses TRBV27 with TRBJ1-1; the match to TRBD1 covers 8 bases. Unmatched junction bases numbered 9, after V lost 4 bases and J lost 5 bases. This CDR3 region has 15 residues. Germline assignment: CDR1 MNHEY and CDR2 SMNVEV (reference sequence). The CDR3 nucleotides are TGTGCCAGCAGTTCGCCGGACAGGGCGGGAACTGAAGCTTTCTTT. It translates to CASSSPDRAGTEAFF.

This chain uses TRBV30 with TRBJ1-2; 7 positions match TRBD1. The length of the CDR3 is 15 residues. The junction had 6 bases not matched to a gene; V was cut back by 2 bases and J by 0 bases. Looked up from germline, CDR1 is GTSNPN and CDR2 is SVGIG (reference sequence). As DNA, the CDR3 is TGTGCCTGGAGTAGGCAGGGGGTATCTAACTATGGCTACACCTTC. Amino acid sequence: CAWSRQGVSNYGYTF. The variable domain in full, with the rest retrieved from reference TRBV30 and TRBJ1-2, is SQTIHQWPATLVQPVGSPLSLECTVEGTSNPNLYWYRQAAGRGLQLLFYSVGIGQISSEVPQNLSASRPQDRQFILSSKKLLLSDSGFYLCAWSRQGVSNYGYTFGSGTRLTVV.